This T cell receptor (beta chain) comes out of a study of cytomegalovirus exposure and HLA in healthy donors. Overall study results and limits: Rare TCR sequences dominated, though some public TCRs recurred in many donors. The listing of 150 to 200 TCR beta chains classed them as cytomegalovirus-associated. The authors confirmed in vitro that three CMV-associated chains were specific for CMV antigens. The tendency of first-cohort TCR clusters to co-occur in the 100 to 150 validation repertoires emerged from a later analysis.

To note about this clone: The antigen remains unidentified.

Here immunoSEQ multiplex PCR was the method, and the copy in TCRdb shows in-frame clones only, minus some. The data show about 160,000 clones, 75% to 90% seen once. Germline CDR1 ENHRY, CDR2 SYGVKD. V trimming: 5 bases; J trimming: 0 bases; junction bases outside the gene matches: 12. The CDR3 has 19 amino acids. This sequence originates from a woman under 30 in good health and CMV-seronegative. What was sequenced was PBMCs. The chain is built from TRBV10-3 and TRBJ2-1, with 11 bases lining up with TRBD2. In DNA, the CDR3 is TGTGCCATCAGTACCGGGACTAGCGGCCTCCTGAGCTCCTACAATGAGCAGTTCTTC. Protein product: CAISTGTSGLLSSYNEQFF.